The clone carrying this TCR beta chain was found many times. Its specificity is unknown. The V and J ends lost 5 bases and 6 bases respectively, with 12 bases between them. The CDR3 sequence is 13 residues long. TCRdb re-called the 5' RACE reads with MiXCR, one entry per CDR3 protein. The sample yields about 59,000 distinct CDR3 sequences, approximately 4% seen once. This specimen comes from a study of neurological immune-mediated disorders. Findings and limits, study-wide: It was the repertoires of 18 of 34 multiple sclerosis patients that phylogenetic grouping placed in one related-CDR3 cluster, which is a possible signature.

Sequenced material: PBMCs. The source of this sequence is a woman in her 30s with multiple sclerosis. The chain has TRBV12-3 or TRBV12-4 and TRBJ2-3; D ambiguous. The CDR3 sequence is CASSPFKTDTQYF. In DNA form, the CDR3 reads TGTGCCAGCAGTCCTTTTAAGACGGATACGCAGTATTTT.